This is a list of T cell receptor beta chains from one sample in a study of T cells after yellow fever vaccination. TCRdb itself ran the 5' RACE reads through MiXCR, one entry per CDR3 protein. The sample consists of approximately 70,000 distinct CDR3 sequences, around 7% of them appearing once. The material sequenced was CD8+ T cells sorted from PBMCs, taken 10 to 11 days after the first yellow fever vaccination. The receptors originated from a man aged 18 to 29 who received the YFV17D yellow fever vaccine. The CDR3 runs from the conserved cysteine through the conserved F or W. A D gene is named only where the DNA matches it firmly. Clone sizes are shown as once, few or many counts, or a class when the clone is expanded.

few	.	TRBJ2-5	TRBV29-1	TGCAGCGTTGAAAAGATAAGTTGGGCAACCCAAGAGACCCAGTACTTC	CSVEKISWATQETQYF
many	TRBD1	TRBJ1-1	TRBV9	TGTGCCAGCAGCGCGGACAGGGAGTCACCCATTGACACTGAAGCTTTCTTT	CASSADRESPIDTEAFF
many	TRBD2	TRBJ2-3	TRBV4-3	TGCGCCAGCAGCCAAGATCCAGCGGGGGGGATCACAGATACGCAGTATTTT	CASSQDPAGGITDTQYF
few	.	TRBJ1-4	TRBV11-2	TGTGCCAGCAGCTTAGGTGGAGGCATTAATGAAAAACTGTTTTTT	CASSLGGGINEKLFF
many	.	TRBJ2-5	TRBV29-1	TGCAGCGCCAGGAGGAAAGAGACCCAGTACTTC	CSARRKETQYF
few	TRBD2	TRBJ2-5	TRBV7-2	TGTGCCAGCACCTCGGGGGGAGGTCCTCAAGAGACCCAGTACTTC	CASTSGGGPQETQYF
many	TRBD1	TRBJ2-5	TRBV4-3	TGCGCCAGCAGCCGGACCAGGGGGCTAGTAGAGACCCAGTACTTC	CASSRTRGLVETQYF
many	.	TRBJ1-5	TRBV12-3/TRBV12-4	TGTGCCAGCCGTCCCGATAGCAATCAGCCCCAGCATTTT	CASRPDSNQPQHF
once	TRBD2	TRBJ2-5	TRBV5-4	TGTGCCGGCAGCTTCCTAGCGGGGGGTCCGCGGACCCAGTACTTC	CAGSFLAGGPRTQYF
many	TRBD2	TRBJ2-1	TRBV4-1	TGCGCCAGCAGCCTCAGATCGGGGGGTACCTACAATGAGCAGTTCTTC	CASSLRSGGTYNEQFF
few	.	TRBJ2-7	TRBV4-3	TGCGCCAGCAGCCACTCTATGACATACGAGCAGTACTTC	CASSHSMTYEQYF
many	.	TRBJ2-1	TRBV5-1	TGCGCCAGCACCTTGAACCGAGGCTCCTACAATGAGCAGTTCTTC	CASTLNRGSYNEQFF
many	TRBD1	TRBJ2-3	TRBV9	TGTGCCAGCAGCCGGGACAGGGTAACAGATACGCAGTATTTT	CASSRDRVTDTQYF
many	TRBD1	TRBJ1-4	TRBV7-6	TGTGCCAGCAGTTTAGACAGGGTCGGCGAAAAACTGTTTTTT	CASSLDRVGEKLFF
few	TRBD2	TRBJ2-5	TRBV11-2	TGTGCCAGCAGCTTAGGCCCCGGGGAGGGGCCCCAAGAGACCCAGTACTTC	CASSLGPGEGPQETQYF
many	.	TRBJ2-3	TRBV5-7	TGTGCCAGCAGCTTGGGACAGCCATGCACAGATACGCAGTATTTT	CASSLGQPCTDTQYF
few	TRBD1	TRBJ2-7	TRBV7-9	TGTGCCAGCAGCGGGACAGGGACAAGGGTCGAGCAGTACTTC	CASSGTGTRVEQYF
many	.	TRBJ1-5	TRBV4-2	TGTGCCAGCAGCCACCTGGGGGGGGGAGATCAGCCCCAGCATTTT	CASSHLGGGDQPQHF